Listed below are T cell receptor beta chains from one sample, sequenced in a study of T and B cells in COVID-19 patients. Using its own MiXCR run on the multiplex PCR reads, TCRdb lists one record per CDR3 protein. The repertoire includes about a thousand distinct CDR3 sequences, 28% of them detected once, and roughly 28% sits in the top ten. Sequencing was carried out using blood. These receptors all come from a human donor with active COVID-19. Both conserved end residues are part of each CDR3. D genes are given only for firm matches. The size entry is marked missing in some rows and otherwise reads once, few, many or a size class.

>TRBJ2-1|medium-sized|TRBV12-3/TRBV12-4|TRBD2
CASSLADWLRGAYNEQFF
TGTGCCAGCAGTTTAGCGGACTGGTTGCGGGGGGCCTACAATGAGCAGTTCTTC
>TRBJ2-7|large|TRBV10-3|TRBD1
CAIKGTGTYEQYF
TGTGCCATCAAGGGGACAGGGACCTACGAGCAGTACTTC
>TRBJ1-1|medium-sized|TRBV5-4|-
CASSYRALKGTEAFF
TGTGCCAGCAGCTACCGGGCCCTAAAGGGCACTGAAGCTTTCTTT
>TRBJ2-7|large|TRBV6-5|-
CASSYSPVDEQYF
TGTGCCAGCAGTTACTCCCCGGTGGACGAGCAGTACTTC
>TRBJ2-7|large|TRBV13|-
CASSLEGGSSYEQYF
TGTGCCAGCAGCTTAGAGGGGGGTAGCTCCTACGAGCAGTACTTC
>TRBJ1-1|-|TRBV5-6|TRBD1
CASSWGTVSAFF
TGTGCCAGCAGCTGGGGGACAGTGAGTGCTTTCTTT
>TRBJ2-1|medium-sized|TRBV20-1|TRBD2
CSARLAGEYNEQFF
TGCAGTGCTCGACTAGCGGGGGAGTACAATGAGCAGTTCTTC
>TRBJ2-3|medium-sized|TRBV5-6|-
CASSLRASRDTQYF
TGTGCCAGCAGCCTCCGGGCTTCTAGGGATACGCAGTATTTT
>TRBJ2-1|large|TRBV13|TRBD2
CASSVPTSGGPNEQFF
TGTGCCAGCAGTGTCCCGACTAGCGGGGGCCCCAATGAGCAGTTCTTC
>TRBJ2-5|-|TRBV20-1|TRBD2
CSVHGRVGKETQYF
TGCAGCGTTCACGGGAGGGTGGGTAAGGAGACCCAGTACTTC
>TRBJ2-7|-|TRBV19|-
CASSPPYGTASYEQYF
TGTGCCAGTAGTCCCCCCTACGGGACGGCCTCCTACGAGCAGTACTTC
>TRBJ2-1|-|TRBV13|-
CASSLEGGGPNEQFF
TGTGCCAGCAGCTTAGAAGGGGGGGGCCCCAATGAGCAGTTCTTC
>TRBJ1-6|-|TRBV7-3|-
CASSLGRQVSLVGLGSPLHF
TGTGCCAGCAGCTTAGGGAGACAGGTGAGTTTGGTGGGGCTTGGTTCACCCCTCCACTTT
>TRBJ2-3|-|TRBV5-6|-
CASSLRASRNTQYF
TGTGCCAGCAGCCTCCGGGCTTCTAGAAATACGCAGTATTTT
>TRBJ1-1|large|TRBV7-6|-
CASSLEHGGLRDTEAFF
TGTGCCAGCAGCTTAGAGCATGGGGGCCTTCGGGACACTGAAGCTTTCTTT
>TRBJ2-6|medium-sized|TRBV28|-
CASSLFGSGANVLTF
TGTGCCAGCAGTTTATTTGGCTCTGGGGCCAACGTCCTGACTTTC
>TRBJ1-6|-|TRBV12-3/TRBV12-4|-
CASSDRRKSPLHF
TGTGCCAGCAGTGACCGTCGCAAGTCACCCCTCCACTTT
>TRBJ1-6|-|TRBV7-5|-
CISVPAAPWDRRAVSPLHF
-
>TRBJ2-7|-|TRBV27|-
CASSFTLAGEQYF
TGTGCCAGCAGTTTCACCCTAGCTGGCGAGCAGTACTTC
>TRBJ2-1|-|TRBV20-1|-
CSARPGMAINEQFF
TGCAGTGCTCGACCGGGGATGGCGATCAACGAGCAGTTCTTC
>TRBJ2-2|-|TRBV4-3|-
CASSHGGNTGELFF
TGCGCCAGCAGCCATGGCGGGAACACCGGGGAGCTGTTTTTT
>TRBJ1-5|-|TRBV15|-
CATGGQENQQQHF
TGTGCCACCGGCGGACAAGAAAATCAGCAACAGCATTTT
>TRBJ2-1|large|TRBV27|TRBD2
CASRGTSGTLYNEQFF
TGTGCCAGCAGGGGGACTAGCGGGACCCTTTACAATGAGCAGTTCTTC
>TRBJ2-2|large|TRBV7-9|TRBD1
CASSVPTTGAGELFF
TGTGCCAGCAGCGTCCCTACAACAGGGGCCGGGGAGCTGTTTTTT
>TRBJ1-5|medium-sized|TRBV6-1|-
CASSDAAGARSNQPQHF
TGTGCCAGCAGTGACGCCGCAGGGGCTCGAAGCAATCAGCCCCAGCATTTT
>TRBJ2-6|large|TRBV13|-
CASSLEGAGANVLTF
TGTGCCAGCAGCTTAGAAGGGGCTGGGGCCAACGTCCTGACTTTC
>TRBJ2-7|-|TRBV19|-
CASSSRGGGYEQYF
TGTGCCAGTAGTAGTCGGGGAGGAGGGTACGAGCAGTACTTC
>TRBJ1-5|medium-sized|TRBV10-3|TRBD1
CAIRKEGQGHQPQHF
TGTGCCATCAGGAAGGAGGGACAGGGGCATCAGCCCCAGCATTTT
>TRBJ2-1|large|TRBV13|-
CASSLEGGGVPEQFF
TGTGCCAGCAGCTTAGAAGGAGGAGGCGTCCCCGAGCAGTTCTTC
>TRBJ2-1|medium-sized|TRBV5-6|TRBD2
CASSPGLAGGNEQFF
TGTGCCAGCAGCCCGGGACTAGCGGGGGGAAATGAGCAGTTCTTC
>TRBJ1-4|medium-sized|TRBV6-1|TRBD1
CASSTGVNEKLFF
TGTGCCAGTTCGACAGGGGTTAACGAAAAACTGTTTTTT
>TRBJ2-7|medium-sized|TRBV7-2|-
CASSLGAPEQYF
TGTGCCAGCAGCTTAGGTGCTCCCGAGCAGTACTTC